One and the same sample provided the 5 T cell receptor beta chains below, sequenced in a study of beta chain features in type 1 diabetes. Reverse transcribing all isolated RNA meant expressed TCRB transcripts were sequenced. The repertoire was sequenced with immunoSEQ multiplex PCR; TCRdb's copy has only in-frame clones and lacks some. The table shows approximately 130,000 clones, with around a sixth occurring only once. Antigens of these TCRs are unknown. Study-level points and caveats: For Type 1 diabetes patients, all four CD4+ subsets carried TCRB CDR3s that were moderately but significantly shorter.

Material: central memory CD4+ T cells from blood. These receptors were collected from a man between 18 and 29 years old with type 1 diabetes.

This clone occurred a few times. The rearrangement joins TRBV2 to TRBJ2-3; D ambiguous. The CDR3 covers 15 residues. From germline, CDR1 is SNHLY and CDR2 FYNNEI. The V gene lost 4 bases and the J gene lost 0 bases, with 11 bases spanning the gap. DNA for the CDR3: TGTGCCAGCAGTGTCTCTGGTTTCAGCACAGATACGCAGTATTTT. Its translation: CASSVSGFSTDTQYF.

This clone occurred once. This chain links TRBV7-6 with TRBJ2-3; 9 bases agree with TRBD2. CDR1 is SGHVS and CDR2 is FNYEAQ in the germline V gene. Unmatched junction bases numbered 13, after V lost 5 bases and J lost 4 bases. The CDR3 covers 17 residues. Here the CDR3 reads CASSPQARGGRSDTQYF. The CDR3 nucleotides read TGTGCCAGCAGCCCACAAGCGCGGGGGGGCCGCTCAGATACGCAGTATTTT.

The chain links TRBV7-9 to TRBJ2-1; tentatively, D is TRBD2 (6 bases). Germline loops: CDR1 SEHNR, CDR2 FQNEAQ (reference sequence). CDR3 length: 14 residues. V dropped 4 bases and J dropped 9 bases, with 16 bases sitting between them. The CDR3 is CASSSSQGGSEQFF. The DNA for the CDR3 is TGTGCCAGCAGCTCCTCTCAGGGAGGATCTGAGCAGTTCTTC.

This clone showed up just a few times. The chain recombines TRBV30 with TRBJ1-5, with 8 nucleotides matching TRBD1. Germline CDR1 reads GTSNPN; CDR2 reads SVGIG (reference sequence). The CDR3 is 14 amino acids. Trimming removed 3 bases from V and 0 bases from J; junction bases left unmatched: 1. CDR3: CAWRGTGSNQPQHF. The CDR3 DNA is TGTGCCTGGAGAGGGACAGGTAGCAATCAGCCCCAGCATTTT.

At least ten counts were recorded for this clone. The CDR3 coding sequence is TGTGCCAGCAGCTTAGGGAGCGGGAAGGCCTACGAGCAGTACTTC. Protein: CASSLGSGKAYEQYF. The rearrangement joins TRBV7-2 to TRBJ2-7; TRBD2 agrees at 7 bases. With 1 base clipped from V and 2 bases from J, the junction kept 5 bases outside the gene matches. CDR3 length: 15 residues. Germline CDR1 reads SGHTA; CDR2 reads FQGNSA.